The TCR beta chain under discussion was sequenced for a study of T cell repertoires in aging, cancer and after chemotherapy. Study context: Six age groups, ranging from 30 or younger to 70 or older, included the donors. Healthy donor repertoires were recorded over several months to years and showed clear clonal overlap.

Germline V gene sequence: CDR1 SGHTA, CDR2 FQGNSA. The CDR3 extends over 11 amino acids. Between the trimmed V and J ends, which lost 4 bases and 6 bases, there was a span of 4 bases. TRB rearrangements spanning V, D and J were amplified using mixed TRB-A/B primers. Using its own MiXCR run on the multiplex PCR reads, TCRdb lists one record per CDR3 protein. The data hold about 2,000 distinct CDR3 sequences, with less than 40% observed a single time. The study, taken as a whole, reports: Across the chemotherapy interval, each cancer cohort showed higher median generation probability, suggesting thymic rebound.

Peripheral blood genomic DNA, not sorted cells or RNA, was the template. The sample holds a few counts of this clonotype. Its specificity is not known. The V gene is TRBV7-2, the J gene TRBJ2-1; D gene uncertain. The receptor comes from a human donor in good health. The material sequenced was blood. CDR3 in DNA: TGTGCCAGCAGCTCTCGCAATGAGCAGTTCTTC. Amino acid sequence: CASSSRNEQFF. Complete variable domain (other parts from reference TRBV7-2 and TRBJ2-1): GAGVSQSPSNKVTEKGKDVELRCDPISGHTALYWYRQSLGQGLEFLIYFQGNSAPDKSGLPSDRFSAERTGGSVSTLTIQRTQQEDSAVYLCASSSRNEQFFGPGTRLTVL.